This T cell receptor beta chain was captured by sequencing in a study of cytomegalovirus exposure and HLA in healthy donors. Whole-study results and caveats: Data from an earlier analysis indicated that most TCR beta V segments were productive either about 87% or about 30% of the time. The classifier was said to identify cytomegalovirus status with high specificity and sensitivity. Later analysis associated a missense DCLRE1C variant with TCR beta V- and J-gene trimming.

Looked up from germline, CDR1 is SGHDT and CDR2 is YYEEEE. V was pared by 2 bases and J by 4 bases, with 7 bases between. The CDR3 is 12 amino acids. Researchers ran the PCR with 60 Vbeta and 13 Jbeta primers. Produced via immunoSEQ multiplex PCR; TCRdb's table is partial and in-frame only. The sample comprises about 76,000 clones, around 70% of which are singletons, and about 16% rests with the top ten. This clone was recorded a few times. No antigen is known for it. The specimen sequenced was PBMCs. This receptor was identified in a middle-aged woman in good health and CMV-seropositive. This chain joins TRBV5-6 and TRBJ2-7; the D gene is possibly TRBD1 (6 bases). DNA for the CDR3: TGTGCCAGCAGCTTACAGGGTTACGAGCAGTACTTC. Its protein is CASSLQGYEQYF.